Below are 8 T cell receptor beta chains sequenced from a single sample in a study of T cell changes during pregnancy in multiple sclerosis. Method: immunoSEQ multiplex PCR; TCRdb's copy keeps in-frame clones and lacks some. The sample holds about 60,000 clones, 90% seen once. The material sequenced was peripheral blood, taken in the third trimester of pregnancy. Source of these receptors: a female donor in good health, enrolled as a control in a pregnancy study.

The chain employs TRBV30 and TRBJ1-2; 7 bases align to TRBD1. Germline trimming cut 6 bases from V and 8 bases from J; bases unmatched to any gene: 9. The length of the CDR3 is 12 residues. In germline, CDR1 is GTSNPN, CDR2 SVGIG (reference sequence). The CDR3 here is CACSRQGGGYTF. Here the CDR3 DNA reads TGTGCCTGCTCAAGACAGGGAGGAGGCTACACCTTC.

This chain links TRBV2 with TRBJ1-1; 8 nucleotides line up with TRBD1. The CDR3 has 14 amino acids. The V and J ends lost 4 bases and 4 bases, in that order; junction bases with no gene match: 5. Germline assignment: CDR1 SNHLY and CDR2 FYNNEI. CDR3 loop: CASSGRTGSTEAFF. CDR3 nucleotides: TGTGCCAGCAGTGGTAGGACAGGGAGCACTGAAGCTTTCTTT. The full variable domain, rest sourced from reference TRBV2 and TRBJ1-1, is EPEVTQTPSHQVTQMGQEVILRCVPISNHLYFYWYRQILGQKVEFLVSFYNNEISEKSEIFDDQFSVERPDGSNFTLKIRSTKLEDSAMYFCASSGRTGSTEAFFGQGTRLTVV.

CDR3 protein: CASGLGGTGTTEAFF. The CDR3 DNA reads as TGTGCTAGTGGTTTGGGGGGGACAGGGACCACTGAAGCTTTCTTT. The chain is built from TRBV12-5 and TRBJ1-1, with 9 nucleotides matching TRBD1. CDR3 length equals 15 residues. With V trimmed by 1 base and J by 4 bases, 4 bases remained unmatched. Germline CDR1 is LGHNT and CDR2 is FRNRAP. Together with reference TRBV12-5 and TRBJ1-1, the CDR3 gives the full variable domain: DARVTQTPRHKVTEMGQEVTMRCQPILGHNTVFWYRQTMMQGLELLAYFRNRAPLDDSGMPKDRFSAEMPDATLATLKIQPSEPRDSAVYFCASGLGGTGTTEAFFGQGTRLTVV.

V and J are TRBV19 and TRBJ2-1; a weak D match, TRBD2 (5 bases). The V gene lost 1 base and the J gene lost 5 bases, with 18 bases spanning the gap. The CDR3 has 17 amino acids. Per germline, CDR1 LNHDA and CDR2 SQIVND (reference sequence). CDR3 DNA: TGTGCCAGTAGTATAGCGACCCACGGTAGCGCTAACAATGAGCAGTTCTTC. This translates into CASSIATHGSANNEQFF.

CDR3 in amino acids: CASSSQGHRNGYTF. In DNA, the CDR3 is TGTGCCAGCAGTTCTCAAGGACACCGGAATGGCTACACCTTC. V gene TRBV27 combines with J gene TRBJ1-2; a possible D gene is TRBD1 (5 bases). There are 14 residues in the CDR3. The germline V and J ends were trimmed by 4 bases and 6 bases, with 15 bases remaining between them. Germline V gene sequence: CDR1 MNHEY, CDR2 SMNVEV (reference sequence).

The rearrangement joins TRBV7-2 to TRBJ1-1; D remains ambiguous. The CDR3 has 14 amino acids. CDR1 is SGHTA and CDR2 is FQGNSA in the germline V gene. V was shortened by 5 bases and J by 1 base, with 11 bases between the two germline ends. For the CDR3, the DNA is TGTGCCAGCAGCCTTGGACGGGGGAACACTGAAGCTTTCTTT. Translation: CASSLGRGNTEAFF.

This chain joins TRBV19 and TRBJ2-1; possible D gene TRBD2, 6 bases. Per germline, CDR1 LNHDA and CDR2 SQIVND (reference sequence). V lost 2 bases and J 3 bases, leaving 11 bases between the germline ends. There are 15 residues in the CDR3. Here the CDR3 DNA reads TGTGCCAGTAGTATACGGGAGAATAACTACAATGAGCAGTTCTTC. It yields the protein CASSIRENNYNEQFF.

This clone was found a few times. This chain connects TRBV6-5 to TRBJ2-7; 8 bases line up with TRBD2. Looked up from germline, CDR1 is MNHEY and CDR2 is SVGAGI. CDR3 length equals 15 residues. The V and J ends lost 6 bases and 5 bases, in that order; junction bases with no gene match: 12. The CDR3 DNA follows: TGTGCCAGCAGCCAACCGGGGGGGGCTCCTCACGAGCAGTACTTC. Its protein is CASSQPGGAPHEQYF.